This T cell receptor beta chain was identified in a study of T-cell memory formation after mild COVID-19. Findings and caveats of the study: CD4+ contracting clones were found mainly in CM and EM, and CD8+ ones in EMRA.

The V end lost 5 bases, the J end lost 3 bases, and 4 bases lay between the germline ends. CDR3 length equals 11 residues. Germline V gene data show CDR1 as SEHNR and CDR2 as FQNEAQ (reference sequence). MiXCR, applied by TCRdb to the 5' RACE reads, yields one record per CDR3 protein. The sample gives about 57,000 distinct CDR3 sequences, 12% of which show up once; 24% is in the top ten. There are a few counts of this clonotype. Its cognate antigen is unknown. This chain joins TRBV7-9 and TRBJ1-2; D gene ambiguous. What was sequenced was PBMCs or a T cell subset sorted from them (not recorded which). The receptor was isolated from a man aged 18 to 30 who had mild COVID-19 (a few samples of this study predate the infection). Cell type and time point are not known. The CDR3 region is CASSAYYGYTF. CDR3 nucleotides: TGTGCCAGCAGCGCCTACTATGGCTACACCTTC.